This record looks at one TCR beta chain sequence and its context. As yet, its antigen is unknown. This sample stems from a study of T cell responses to AZD1222 COVID-19 vaccine. Germline V CDR1 and CDR2: ENHRY, SYGVKD. V dropped 4 bases and J dropped 1 base, with 12 bases sitting between them. The length of the CDR3 is 15 residues. General study points: Possibly, clonal diversity was underestimated; donors were largely white British and included more females. Seropositive AZD1222 recipients at baseline numbered only six or seven.

Assay: immunoSEQ multiplex PCR; the TCRdb copy retains only in-frame clones and omits some. The sample includes 100,000 to 150,000 clones, around 89% of them seen just once. The clonotype comes from an adult in good health. Sample: peripheral blood, taken on day 0 of AZD1222 vaccination. The rearrangement uses TRBV10-3 and TRBJ2-3; TRBD1 might be the D (6 bases). Here the CDR3 reads CAISVRAGGTDTQYF. Written as DNA, the CDR3 is TGTGCCATCAGTGTTCGGGCAGGGGGCACAGATACGCAGTATTTT.